The sequence of this T cell receptor (beta chain) was determined in a study of blood T cell repertoires in COVID-19. Overall study context: PBMCs, B-cell-depleted T cells, or T cells provided the cDNA or gDNA that made up the material.

Repertoires were generated with immunoSEQ multiplex PCR, while TCRdb's copy carries only in-frame clones and drops some. The data contain 250,000 or so clones, roughly 80% of them seen just once; the ten biggest clones take up under 5%. The germline V gene encodes CDR1 SQVTM and CDR2 ANQGSEA. CDR3 size: 15 residues. The V segment lost 5 bases and the J segment 10 bases; nucleotides outside the gene matches: 17. This clonotype originated in a man aged 55 to 70 with acute or convalescent COVID-19. The genes are TRBV29-1 and TRBJ1-5; TRBD1 matches 7 bases. Sequencing was carried out using peripheral blood. CDR3 region: CSVQFDRAPNSPQHF. The DNA of the CDR3 is TGCAGCGTTCAATTCGACAGGGCCCCTAATAGTCCCCAGCATTTT.